What follows are 28 T cell receptor beta chains derived from one specimen sequenced in a study of T cell changes during pregnancy in multiple sclerosis. The repertoire was sequenced with immunoSEQ multiplex PCR; TCRdb's copy has only in-frame clones and lacks some. The data contain 9,500 to 15,000 clones, approximately 86% of them singletons. The sample was CD8+ T cells from peripheral blood mononuclear cells, taken in the second trimester of pregnancy. These receptors were obtained from a female donor in good health, enrolled as a control in a pregnancy study.

The chain recombines TRBV25-1 with TRBJ1-2; possible D gene TRBD1, 5 bases. This CDR3 region has 14 residues. Trimming took off 8 bases at V and 3 bases at J, with 16 bases between the two ends. In germline, CDR1 is MGHDK, CDR2 SYGVNS. The CDR3 sequence is CASCGVGEYYGYTF. The CDR3 region has the DNA TGTGCCAGCTGTGGGGTAGGGGAATACTATGGCTACACCTTC.

This clone was recorded a few times. The rearrangement uses TRBV7-8 and TRBJ2-2; 9 nucleotides align to TRBD1. The CDR3 covers 15 residues. The germline gives CDR1 SGHVS, CDR2 FQNEAQ. The V segment lost 3 bases and the J segment 5 bases; nucleotides outside the gene matches: 4. The CDR3 nucleotides are TGTGCCAGCAGCTTCGGGACAGGGCGAACCGGGGAGCTGTTTTTT. It codes for CASSFGTGRTGELFF.

V usage is TRBV28 and J usage is TRBJ2-2; 8 bases align to TRBD2. CDR3 length: 15 residues. The germline CDR1 and CDR2 sequences are MDHEN and SYDVKM. Trimming took 7 bases from V and 0 from J; bases not matched to a gene: 4. Here the CDR3 reads CASILAGSNTGELFF. In DNA form, the CDR3 reads TGTGCCAGCATATTAGCGGGGTCGAACACCGGGGAGCTGTTTTTT.

The chain is built from TRBV4-1 and TRBJ1-2, with 8 bases matching TRBD1. CDR1 MGHRA and CDR2 YSYEKL come from the germline V gene. The CDR3 spans 16 residues. V was pared by 1 base and J by 8 bases, with 12 bases of the junction left unmatched. The CDR3 loop reads CASSQVVPDRALGYTF. DNA of the CDR3: TGCGCCAGCAGCCAAGTGGTTCCGGACAGGGCCCTCGGCTACACCTTC.

The rearrangement uses TRBV12-5 and TRBJ2-7; D gene uncertain. Trimming removed 1 base at V and 6 bases at J, with 13 bases between. The germline V gene encodes CDR1 LGHNT and CDR2 FRNRAP. This CDR3 spans 14 amino acids. Here the CDR3 reads CASGLDPPRGEQYF. CDR3 nucleotide sequence: TGTGCTAGTGGTTTGGACCCCCCGCGCGGCGAGCAGTACTTC.

This clone was picked up one time. The chain couples TRBV6-5 to TRBJ2-5; TRBD1 is a possible D gene (5 bases). V lost 0 bases and J 4 bases, leaving 15 bases between the germline ends. The CDR3 totals 16 residues. CDR1 is MNHEY, CDR2 SVGAGI, per germline. CDR3 loop: CASSYSIAGWVETQYF. The CDR3 bases are TGTGCCAGCAGTTACTCGATAGCAGGGTGGGTAGAGACCCAGTACTTC.

In its sample, this clone was seen a few times. This chain links TRBV25-1 with TRBJ1-2; D possibly corresponds to TRBD1 (5 bases). Deletions cut 0 bases from V and 2 bases from J, with 7 bases between. The germline CDR1 and CDR2 sequences are MGHDK and SYGVNS. CDR3 length: 14 amino acids. In DNA form, the CDR3 reads TGTGCCAGCAGTGAATATCACAGGAACTATGGCTACACCTTC. It translates to CASSEYHRNYGYTF.

This chain joins TRBV25-1 and TRBJ2-1, with TRBD2 matching 7 bases. Looked up from germline, CDR1 is MGHDK and CDR2 is SYGVNS. J was trimmed by 5 bases and V by 3 bases; bases with no gene match: 13. The CDR3 runs to 17 residues. CDR3 in amino acids: CASSDVTAGAWDNEQFF. CDR3 DNA: TGTGCCAGCAGTGATGTTACGGCGGGAGCCTGGGACAATGAGCAGTTCTTC.

The chain is built from TRBV10-3 and TRBJ2-1; D perhaps matches TRBD2 (5 bases). V shed 2 bases and J shed 5 bases, with 10 bases lying between them. Germline CDR1 is ENHRY and CDR2 is SYGVKD. The CDR3 is 14 residues long. The CDR3: CAISEDGADNEQFF. In DNA, the CDR3 is TGTGCCATCAGTGAGGACGGAGCGGACAATGAGCAGTTCTTC.

The V call is TRBV29-1, the J call TRBJ1-1, with a tentative D call TRBD1 (6 bases). The V gene's germline CDR1 is SQVTM and CDR2 ANQGSEA. The CDR3 has 13 residues. The V end lost 5 bases, the J end lost 1 base, and 11 bases lay between the germline ends. The CDR3, as DNA: TGCAGCGTTCCCGGACAGACGAACACTGAAGCTTTCTTT. The encoded protein is CSVPGQTNTEAFF. The full variable domain, its missing parts supplied by reference TRBV29-1 and TRBJ1-1, is SAVISQKPSRDICQRGTSLTIQCQVDSQVTMMFWYRQQPGQSLTLIATANQGSEATYESGFVIDKFPISRPNLTFSTLTVSNMSPEDSSIYLCSVPGQTNTEAFFGQGTRLTVV.

The rearrangement joins TRBV27 to TRBJ2-5, with 9 bases aligning to TRBD1. CDR3 length equals 14 residues. The germline CDR1 and CDR2 sequences are MNHEY and SMNVEV (reference sequence). The V and J ends lost 3 bases and 2 bases, in that order; junction bases with no gene match: 1. The chain's CDR3 is CASSFDRGQETQYF. The CDR3 DNA sequence: TGTGCCAGCAGTTTCGACAGGGGGCAAGAGACCCAGTACTTC.

The rearrangement links TRBV4-1 to TRBJ1-2, with 8 positions matching TRBD1. V lost 3 bases and J lost 4; bases outside the gene matches: 7. This CDR3 has 15 amino acids. CDR1 and CDR2 from the germline V gene are MGHRA and YSYEKL. Written as DNA, the CDR3 is TGCGCCAGCAGCCAGACAGGGGATTGGAGCTATGGCTACACCTTC. It is translated as CASSQTGDWSYGYTF.

The chain recombines TRBV7-9 with TRBJ1-1, with 10 bases identical to TRBD1. This CDR3 is 17 amino acids long. V shed 7 bases and J 4 bases; nucleotides not matched to a gene: 15. Germline V CDR1 and CDR2: SEHNR, FQNEAQ (reference sequence). CDR3 in amino acids: CASNTPQTGGYSTEAFF. The CDR3 nucleotides are TGTGCCAGCAACACCCCACAGACAGGGGGCTATAGCACTGAAGCTTTCTTT.

This chain links TRBV2 with TRBJ2-7; D is undetermined. V shed 6 bases and J shed 0 bases, with 15 bases lying between them. Germline CDR1 reads SNHLY; CDR2 reads FYNNEI. CDR3 length equals 15 residues. The CDR3 coding sequence is TGTGCCAGCAGAATCCTTACAGCCGCCTCCTACGAGCAGTACTTC. Translated, it gives CASRILTAASYEQYF.

The chain joins TRBV27 to TRBJ1-5; the D gene is possibly TRBD1 (5 bases). V was pared by 3 bases and J by 4 bases, with 10 bases between. Looked up from germline, CDR1 is MNHEY and CDR2 is SMNVEV (reference sequence). There are 14 residues in the CDR3. The CDR3 sequence is CASSLVGVNQPQHF. The CDR3 nucleotides are TGTGCCAGCAGTTTGGTAGGGGTAAATCAGCCCCAGCATTTT.

This clone appeared a single time. V and J are TRBV28 and TRBJ2-7, with D unclear. Germline V lookup: CDR1 MDHEN, CDR2 SYDVKM. This CDR3 is 12 amino acids long. V dropped 3 bases and J dropped 2 bases, with 5 bases sitting between them. The CDR3 DNA reads TGTGCCAGCAGTTTGCCAGCCTACGAGCAGTACTTC. Its protein is CASSLPAYEQYF.

The rearrangement joins TRBV9 to TRBJ1-1, with 7 bases identical to TRBD1. Germline V lookup: CDR1 SGDLS, CDR2 YYNGEE. This CDR3 has 17 residues. J gave up 4 bases and V 0 bases, and 12 bases lay outside the gene matches. The CDR3 bases are TGTGCCAGCAGCGTAGGGACAGGCCCGGAGGTTAGCACTGAAGCTTTCTTT. Translation gives CASSVGTGPEVSTEAFF.

The chain combines TRBV7-9 with TRBJ2-1; TRBD2 aligns across 7 bases. V trimming: 1 base; J trimming: 6 bases; junction bases outside the gene matches: 0. The CDR3 loop spans 13 amino acids. Germline CDR1 SEHNR, CDR2 FQNEAQ (reference sequence). The CDR3 region has the DNA TGTGCCAGCAGCTTAGGGGGGGGCAATGAGCAGTTCTTC. Protein: CASSLGGGNEQFF.

The rearrangement links TRBV9 to TRBJ2-7; 8 bases are a match to TRBD1. J was trimmed by 6 bases and V by 3 bases; bases with no gene match: 2. Germline V lookup: CDR1 SGDLS, CDR2 YYNGEE. The CDR3 is 12 amino acids. The CDR3 here is CASSAGGGEQYF. The CDR3 region has the DNA TGTGCCAGCAGCGCAGGGGGCGGCGAGCAGTACTTC.

The rearrangement uses TRBV21-1 and TRBJ2-7; the table calls TRBD1, which could not be checked here. TRBV21-1 is tagged as a pseudogene. The CDR3 is 14 residues long. The CDR3 loop reads CASSTKGDRVEQYF. The CDR3 bases are TGTGCCAGCAGCACTAAAGGAGACAGGGTCGAGCAGTACTTC.

The V and J genes are TRBV28 and TRBJ1-2; 7 bases map to TRBD1. Germline V gene data show CDR1 as MDHEN and CDR2 as SYDVKM. The CDR3 sequence is 15 residues long. Losses at the gene ends were 6 bases for V and 4 bases for J; bases not matched to a gene: 11. The CDR3 DNA sequence: TGTGCCAGCAGCCCGGATAGGGGGCGAGGCTATGGCTACACCTTC. The encoded protein is CASSPDRGRGYGYTF.

The rearrangement joins TRBV7-9 to TRBJ1-5; unclear D gene. The CDR3 runs 14 residues. Per germline, CDR1 SEHNR and CDR2 FQNEAQ (reference sequence). V lost 3 bases, J lost 7 bases, and 13 bases lay in between. CDR3 nucleotides: TGTGCCAGCAGCTTTGATGGGCTCGCGCAGCCCCAGCATTTT. Translating it yields CASSFDGLAQPQHF.

This clone was seen once. This chain connects TRBV9 to TRBJ1-1, with 8 nucleotides matching TRBD1. In germline, CDR1 is SGDLS, CDR2 YYNGEE. The CDR3 consists of 16 residues. With V trimmed by 3 bases and J by 2 bases, 9 bases remained unmatched. CDR3 residues: CASSASTGTGNTEAFF. CDR3 DNA: TGTGCCAGCAGCGCCTCAACCGGGACAGGAAACACTGAAGCTTTCTTT.

V usage is TRBV5-1 and J usage is TRBJ2-1, with TRBD1 as a possible D gene (6 bases). CDR1 SGHRS and CDR2 YFSETQ come from the germline V gene. The CDR3 spans 16 residues. Trimming took off 4 bases at V and 0 bases at J, with 14 bases between the two ends. For the CDR3, the DNA is TGCGCCAGCAGCCTTCGGACAGTGAGCTCCTACAATGAGCAGTTCTTC. Its protein product is CASSLRTVSSYNEQFF.

The chain carries TRBV4-3 and TRBJ2-7; D gene ambiguous. The CDR3 totals 13 residues. V was pared by 4 bases and J by 7 bases, with 14 bases between. The germline V gene encodes CDR1 LGHNA and CDR2 YSLEER. In nucleotides, the CDR3 is TGCGCCAGCAGCCCAGCCGTGCCGAGGGAGCAGTACTTC. Amino acid sequence: CASSPAVPREQYF.

The chain uses TRBV6-1 and TRBJ1-5; no definite D call. Germline CDR1 is MNHNS and CDR2 is SASEGT. Between the trimmed V and J ends, which lost 0 bases and 13 bases, there was a span of 10 bases. This CDR3 spans 12 amino acids. The CDR3 is CASSEAGRAQHF. CDR3 DNA sequence: TGTGCCAGCAGTGAAGCGGGCAGAGCTCAGCATTTT.

The genes are TRBV19 and TRBJ1-3; D is possibly TRBD1 (6 bases). The CDR3 runs 16 residues. The V and J ends lost 4 bases and 1 base respectively, with 14 bases between them. Germline loops: CDR1 LNHDA, CDR2 SQIVND (reference sequence). The chain's CDR3 is CASSSEMGASGNTIYF. CDR3 nucleotides: TGTGCCAGTAGTAGCGAAATGGGGGCATCTGGAAACACCATATATTTT.

The chain joins TRBV9 to TRBJ1-1; a weak D match, TRBD1 (5 bases). This CDR3 is built from 12 residues. V was shortened by 6 bases and J by 1 base, with 7 bases between the two germline ends. Germline CDR1 and CDR2: SGDLS and YYNGEE. The CDR3 DNA reads TGTGCCAGCATGGGGCCGAACACTGAAGCTTTCTTT. Translation: CASMGPNTEAFF.